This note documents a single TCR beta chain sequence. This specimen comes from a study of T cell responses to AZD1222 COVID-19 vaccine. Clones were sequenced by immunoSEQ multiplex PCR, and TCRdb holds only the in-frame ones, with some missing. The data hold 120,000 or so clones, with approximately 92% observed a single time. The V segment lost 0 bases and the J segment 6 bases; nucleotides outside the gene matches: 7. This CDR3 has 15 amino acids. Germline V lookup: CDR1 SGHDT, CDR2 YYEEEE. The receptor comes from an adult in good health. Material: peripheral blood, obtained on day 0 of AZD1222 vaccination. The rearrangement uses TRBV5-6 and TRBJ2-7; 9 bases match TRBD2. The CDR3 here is CASSLVEREAGEQYF. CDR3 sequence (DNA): TGTGCCAGCAGCTTGGTTGAGCGGGAGGCCGGCGAGCAGTACTTC.